The source of this TCR beta chain is a study of blood T cells in healthy people across ages. This clonotype has a handful of counts. The germline CDR1 and CDR2 sequences are SGHRS and YFSETQ. The CDR3 spans 16 residues. Trimming shortened V by 4 bases and J by 7 bases, and 20 bases separated the two germline ends. A second roughly 7 to 11 cycle PCR used barcoded and J-beta primers. TCRdb reprocessed the 5' RACE reads with MiXCR, giving one entry per CDR3 protein. The sample shows some 700,000 distinct CDR3 sequences, about 24% of them seen only once. The chain recombines TRBV5-1 with TRBJ1-4, with D hard to call. Sequences were obtained from blood. The TCR was taken from an older man in good health. CDR3 sequence: CASSLSFRSSTEKLFF. CDR3 bases: TGCGCCAGCAGCCTGTCTTTTCGCTCGTCCACTGAAAAACTGTTTTTT.